This T cell receptor (beta chain) was identified in a study of identical twins. Trimming removed 5 bases at V and 3 bases at J, with 13 bases between. The germline V gene encodes CDR1 PRHDT and CDR2 FYEKMQ (reference sequence). The CDR3 loop spans 14 amino acids. On this clonotype itself: Its matching antigen is unknown.

Study-level points and caveats: A lower insertion count was a feature of abundant cord blood beta clonotypes, with no such feature in memory repertoires. Within monozygotic twins, out-of-frame TCR alpha sharing was underestimated by the models. For out-of-frame alpha sequences shared by twins, low generation probability was in excess.

TCRdb processed the 5' RACE reads anew with MiXCR; each CDR3 protein has one entry. The table lists 1.5 million to 2 million distinct CDR3 sequences, less than 35% of them singletons. This chain joins TRBV13 and TRBJ2-5; D call uncertain. The TCR originated in a newborn girl in good health. Sample: cord blood. CDR3 DNA: TGTGCCAGCAGCGCCAGGACGCCTGAAGAGACCCAGTACTTC. Amino acids: CASSARTPEETQYF.